The next 9 T cell receptor beta chains were all read from a single sample in a study of regulatory T cells in long-lasting Graves disease. CDR3 regions were amplified by Arm-PCR using iRepertoire HTBI primers to build TCR beta libraries. TCRdb passed the multiplex PCR reads through MiXCR, listing each CDR3 protein once. The sample holds about 470,000 distinct CDR3 sequences, under 25% seen once. This sample's time point: persistent/refractory GD, antithyroid drugs over 5 years with positive TRAb. Researchers made the TCR library from RNA that was extracted from PBMCs. Sequences were derived from peripheral blood mononuclear cells (PBMCs), sampled when the disease was refractory, from a patient treated with antithyroid drugs. All receptors come from a female donor with Graves disease.

In this sample, this clonotype turned up a few times. V usage is TRBV15 and J usage is TRBJ2-5, with 8 bases aligning to TRBD1. The CDR3 length is 13 residues. In germline, CDR1 is LNHNV, CDR2 YYDKDF (reference sequence). V dropped 3 bases and J dropped 6; count of bases not matched to a gene: 3. CDR3: CATSRTGEKTQYF. CDR3 in DNA: TGTGCCACCAGCAGGACAGGGGAAAAGACCCAGTACTTC. The complete variable domain, with remaining parts taken from reference TRBV15 and TRBJ2-5, reads DAMVIQNPRYQVTQFGKPVTLSCSQTLNHNVMYWYQQKSSQAPKLLFHYYDKDFNNEADTPDNFQSRRPNTSFCFLDIRSPGLGDTAMYLCATSRTGEKTQYFGPGTRLLVL.

This rearrangement joins TRBV24-1 to TRBJ2-1; D is possibly TRBD2 (6 bases). The length of the CDR3 is 15 residues. Germline V lookup: CDR1 KGHDR, CDR2 SFDVKD. Trimming shortened V by 5 bases and J by 8 bases, and 18 bases separated the two germline ends. The CDR3: CATSAPGPGGDEQFF. CDR3 in DNA: TGTGCCACCAGTGCTCCCGGACCCGGAGGGGATGAGCAGTTCTTC.

A few counts support this clonotype. The genes are TRBV5-1 and TRBJ2-7; D not resolved. The V end lost 4 bases, the J end lost 5 bases, and 13 bases lay between the germline ends. The CDR3 covers 13 residues. Germline values: CDR1 SGHRS, CDR2 YFSETQ. CDR3 sequence reads: CASSLNPEDEQYF. The CDR3 DNA sequence: TGCGCCAGCAGCCTGAACCCGGAAGACGAGCAGTACTTC.

This clonotype has at least ten counts. V gene TRBV29-1 combines with J gene TRBJ1-1; D is ambiguous. The germline V and J ends were trimmed by 1 base and 3 bases, with 3 bases remaining between them. The germline V gene has CDR1 SQVTM and CDR2 ANQGSEA. The CDR3 covers 11 residues. CDR3 bases: TGCAGCGTTGAAGTGTACACTGAAGCTTTCTTT. It specifies CSVEVYTEAFF.

This clonotype was found once. The chain joins TRBV7-7 to TRBJ2-7; possibly TRBD2 for D (6 bases). In germline, CDR1 is SSHAT, CDR2 FNYEAQ (reference sequence). The CDR3 has 14 residues. The chain's CDR3 is CTSSLAAGPYEQYF. The CDR3 coding sequence is TGTACTAGCAGCTTAGCGGCGGGACCCTACGAGCAGTACTTC.

This clonotype has at least ten counts. The V call is TRBV29-1, the J call TRBJ1-2; D gene ambiguous. V was shortened by 4 bases and J by 4 bases, with 10 bases between the two germline ends. The CDR3 extends over 12 amino acids. Per the germline V gene, CDR1 is SQVTM and CDR2 is ANQGSEA. The CDR3: CSVGFSGYGYTF. CDR3 DNA: TGCAGCGTTGGTTTCTCAGGCTATGGCTACACCTTC.

This clonotype was seen many times. V gene TRBV2 combines with J gene TRBJ1-6; no clear D. Germline-derived CDR1 and CDR2 are SNHLY and FYNNEI. The CDR3 consists of 14 residues. Trimming took off 2 bases at V and 7 bases at J, with 9 bases between the two ends. CDR3 region: CASSERPLNSPLHF. The CDR3 nucleotides read TGTGCCAGCAGTGAAAGGCCACTAAATTCACCCCTCCACTTT.

This clonotype was counted ten times or more. The V and J genes are TRBV28 and TRBJ2-5; weak D call: TRBD2 (6 bases). Germline V gives CDR1 MDHEN, CDR2 SYDVKM. The CDR3 has 16 amino acids. V lost 5 bases and J 5 bases, leaving 21 bases between the germline ends. The CDR3 loop is CASSPPLGKGGETQYF. The CDR3 nucleotides are TGTGCCAGCAGTCCGCCCTTGGGGAAAGGAGGGGAGACCCAGTACTTC.

This clonotype was detected only a few times. A much more abundant neighbour one base away suggests this may be a read error. The chain uses TRBV12-3 or TRBV12-4 and TRBJ1-1; no reliable D call. CDR3 length: 14 residues. Trimming took off 0 bases at V and 7 bases at J, with 12 bases between the two ends. The CDR3 region is CASSLAYGGIEAFF. The CDR3, as DNA: TGTGCCAGCAGTTTAGCGTATGGAGGCATTGAAGCTTTCTTT.